This TCR beta chain was documented in a study of graft-versus-host responses after intestinal transplantation. A word on this clone: What it binds is unknown.

Assay used: immunoSEQ multiplex PCR; TCRdb lists only in-frame clones, some missing. The table shows just over 40,000 clones, with roughly 95% occurring only once. CDR3 length: 12 residues. CDR1 and CDR2 from the germline V gene are MNHNY and SVGAGI (reference sequence). The V end lost 1 base, the J end lost 4 bases, and 3 bases lay between the germline ends. Study findings and constraints: Marrow from the recipient contained GvH clones, some of which had appeared first in ileum or blood.

Material: unstimulated CD8+ T cells sorted from spleen or lymph node cells, obtained before transplant. The V call is TRBV6-6, the J call TRBJ2-3; D not resolved. The sequence was collected from a human donor who was the organ donor for an intestinal transplant. The CDR3 loop is CASSYLADTQYF. CDR3 DNA sequence: TGTGCCAGCAGTTACTTAGCAGATACGCAGTATTTT.